These 12 T cell receptor beta chains came from one sample sequenced in a study of T-cell memory formation after mild COVID-19. TCRdb passed the 5' RACE reads through MiXCR, listing each CDR3 protein once. Among 110,000 or so distinct CDR3 sequences, 15% to 20% were seen once, and the ten largest hold roughly 6%. Input material: PBMCs or a T cell subset sorted from them (not recorded which). The receptors here all came from a man aged 18-30 years who had mild COVID-19 (a few samples of this study predate the infection). Cell type and time point are not known.

This clonotype appeared a few times. An end of the junction does not agree with germline; a read error may underlie this. This chain uses TRBV7-7 with TRBJ2-2; the D is unclear. Germline V gives CDR1 SSHAT, CDR2 FNYEAQ (reference sequence). The CDR3 has 15 residues. CDR3 residues: CASSLGGINTGELFF. For the CDR3, the DNA is TGTGCTAGCAGCTTAGGTGGGATCAACACCGGGGAGCTGTTTTTT.

The J gene is TRBJ2-3, the V gene TRBV20-1; 7 bases agree with TRBD2. The germline V gene has CDR1 DFQATT and CDR2 SNEGSKA (reference sequence). This CDR3 spans 14 amino acids. Germline trimming cut 6 bases from V and 5 bases from J; bases unmatched to any gene: 11. The CDR3 DNA is TGCAGTGCCAGGACTAGAGGGTCTGGAGATACGCAGTATTTT. Amino acids: CSARTRGSGDTQYF.

This sequence joins TRBV5-5 and TRBJ1-3; the D is unclear. V was clipped by 1 base and J by 7 bases, with 9 bases between them. Germline assignment: CDR1 SGHKS and CDR2 YYEKEE (reference sequence). CDR3 length: 13 residues. CDR3: CASSLTAANTIYF. As DNA, the CDR3 is TGTGCCAGCAGCTTGACAGCGGCTAACACCATATATTTT.

The sample holds a few counts of this clonotype. The chain employs TRBV7-2 and TRBJ1-2, with TRBD1 as a possible D gene (5 bases). The CDR3 is 13 residues long. The germline gives CDR1 SGHTA, CDR2 FQGNSA. The V and J ends lost 0 bases and 8 bases respectively, with 10 bases between them. The DNA of the CDR3 is TGTGCCAGCAGCTTAGCTTCCGGGGACGGCTACACCTTC. Translating gives CASSLASGDGYTF.

The rearrangement links TRBV11-2 to TRBJ1-1; 7 nucleotides match TRBD1. CDR1 and CDR2 from the germline V gene are SGHAT and FQNNGV. The CDR3 is made up of 14 amino acids. Germline trimming cut 5 bases from V and 1 base from J; bases unmatched to any gene: 4. The CDR3 sequence: CASSQQGGNTEAFF. As DNA, the CDR3 is TGTGCCAGCAGCCAGCAGGGGGGGAACACTGAAGCTTTCTTT.

This clonotype was detected only a few times. The V call is TRBV5-6, the J call TRBJ2-1; the D is unclear. Germline V gives CDR1 SGHDT, CDR2 YYEEEE. The V gene lost 6 bases and the J gene lost 0 bases, with 16 bases spanning the gap. The CDR3 loop spans 16 amino acids. CDR3 loop: CASMRLASGSYNEQFF. The CDR3 region has the DNA TGTGCCAGCATGCGCCTCGCTTCAGGCTCCTACAATGAGCAGTTCTTC.

This clonotype was picked up a small number of times. The genes are TRBV7-2 and TRBJ1-1; D is ambiguous. The germline V and J ends were trimmed by 5 bases and 5 bases, with 18 bases remaining between them. Per germline, CDR1 SGHTA and CDR2 FQGNSA. This CDR3 comprises 15 residues. CDR3 amino acids: CASSLSASMRTEAFF. For the CDR3, the DNA is TGTGCCAGCAGCCTCTCGGCGAGCATGAGGACTGAAGCTTTCTTT.

This clonotype was counted between two and nine times. The genes are TRBV7-9 and TRBJ2-7; 7 bases are a match to TRBD1. Germline CDR1 SEHNR, CDR2 FQNEAQ (reference sequence). This CDR3 contains 13 residues. The trim removed 7 bases at V and 3 bases at J, leaving 6 bases unmatched. CDR3 protein: CASMNRGYYEQYF. The CDR3 nucleotides are TGTGCCAGCATGAACAGGGGCTACTACGAGCAGTACTTC. Full variable domain (outside the CDR3, taken from reference TRBV7-9 and TRBJ2-7): DTGVSQNPRHKITKRGQNVTFRCDPISEHNRLYWYRQTLGQGPEFLTYFQNEAQLEKSRLLSDRFSAERPKGSFSTLEIQRTEQGDSAMYLCASMNRGYYEQYFGPGTRLTVT.

In this sample, this clonotype turned up once. The rearrangement joins TRBV19 to TRBJ2-3; tentative D call: TRBD1 (6 bases). V lost 5 bases, J lost 6 bases, and 15 bases lay in between. This CDR3 is built from 14 residues. Germline V gives CDR1 LNHDA, CDR2 SQIVND (reference sequence). The chain's CDR3 is CASSSDRRRDTQYF. As DNA, the CDR3 is TGTGCCAGTAGTTCAGACAGGCGGAGGGATACGCAGTATTTT. Full variable domain (missing parts from reference TRBV19 and TRBJ2-3): DGGITQSPKYLFRKEGQNVTLSCEQNLNHDAMYWYRQDPGQGLRLIYYSQIVNDFQKGDIAEGYSVSREKKESFPLTVTSAQKNPTAFYLCASSSDRRRDTQYFGPGTRLTVL.

This chain links TRBV5-1 with TRBJ2-7; 9 nucleotides align to TRBD1. The CDR3 totals 15 residues. J lost 3 bases, V lost 4 bases, and 8 bases had no gene match. Germline V lookup: CDR1 SGHRS, CDR2 YFSETQ. The DNA for the CDR3 is TGCGCCAGCAGCCCCGGGGACAGGGACCTCTACGAGCAGTACTTC. This encodes CASSPGDRDLYEQYF.

This clonotype has a count of ten or more. This chain joins TRBV6-5 and TRBJ2-7; D is possibly TRBD1 (6 bases). V lost 6 bases to trimming and J lost 0 bases, with 12 bases between them. The CDR3 consists of 14 residues. Germline assignment: CDR1 MNHEY and CDR2 SVGAGI. The CDR3 DNA is TGTGCCAGCAGACCCAGGGGTGGCTCCTACGAGCAGTACGTC. This gives the protein CASRPRGGSYEQYV.

The chain uses TRBV7-2 and TRBJ1-1; D possibly corresponds to TRBD1 (6 bases). The CDR3 contains 17 residues. CDR1 and CDR2 (germline): SGHTA, FQGNSA. Between the trimmed V and J ends, which lost 5 bases and 1 base, there was a span of 20 bases. The DNA of the CDR3 is TGTGCCAGCAGCCCCGAGGGGACACCCAGAGGGAACACTGAAGCTTTCTTT. Translating it yields CASSPEGTPRGNTEAFF.